The 4 T cell receptor beta chains below come from one sample, sequenced in a study of blood T cell repertoires in COVID-19. Repertoires were generated with immunoSEQ multiplex PCR, while TCRdb's copy carries only in-frame clones and drops some. The data hold under 200,000 clones, with roughly 84% observed a single time. Sequencing input: peripheral blood. The receptors were sampled from a man in his 70s with active or convalescent COVID-19.

This clone was seen only a few times. This sequence joins TRBV5-1 and TRBJ2-1; the match to TRBD2 covers 9 bases. CDR1 and CDR2 (germline): SGHRS, YFSETQ. The J segment lost 9 bases and the V segment lost 1 base, leaving 5 bases of the junction unmatched. The CDR3 runs 14 residues. CDR3 nucleotides: TGCGCCAGCAGCTTGAACCTAGCGGGAACTGAGCAGTTCTTC. Protein product: CASSLNLAGTEQFF.

The chain joins TRBV4-3 to TRBJ2-5; TRBD1 agrees at 12 bases. The CDR3 has 17 amino acids. Germline V lookup: CDR1 LGHNA, CDR2 YSLEER. The J segment lost 4 bases and the V segment lost 0 bases, leaving 6 bases of the junction unmatched. The CDR3 loop is CASSQEAGQGAGETQYF. The CDR3 nucleotides are TGCGCCAGCAGCCAAGAAGCGGGACAGGGGGCGGGAGAGACCCAGTACTTC.

V is TRBV25-1 and J is TRBJ1-2; a weak D match, TRBD1 (6 bases). Germline V gene lookup returns CDR1 MGHDK and CDR2 SYGVNS. Trimming took off 6 bases at V and 0 bases at J, with 11 bases between the two ends. The CDR3 contains 14 residues. This CDR3 reads CASSPTGPNYGYTF. The CDR3 DNA is TGTGCCAGCAGCCCCACAGGGCCTAACTATGGCTACACCTTC.

The gene calls are TRBV6-4 and TRBJ2-2; D might be TRBD2 (6 bases). V dropped 6 bases and J dropped 0 bases, with 23 bases sitting between them. Germline-derived CDR1 and CDR2 are MRHNA and SNTAGT. The CDR3 extends over 19 amino acids. The CDR3 is CASSPKGYPGTANTGELFF. CDR3 DNA sequence: TGTGCCAGCAGCCCGAAGGGTTATCCGGGGACTGCGAACACCGGGGAGCTGTTTTTT.